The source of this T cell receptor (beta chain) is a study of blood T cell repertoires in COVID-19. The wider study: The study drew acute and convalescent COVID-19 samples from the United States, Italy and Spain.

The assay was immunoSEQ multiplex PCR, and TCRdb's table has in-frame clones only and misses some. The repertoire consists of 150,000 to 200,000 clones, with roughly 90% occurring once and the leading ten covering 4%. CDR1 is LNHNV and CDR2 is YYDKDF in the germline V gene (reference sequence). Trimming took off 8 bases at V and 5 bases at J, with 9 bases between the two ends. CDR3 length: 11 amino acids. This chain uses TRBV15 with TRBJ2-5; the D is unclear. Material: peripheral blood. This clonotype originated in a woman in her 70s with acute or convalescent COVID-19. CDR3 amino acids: CATGPGETQYF. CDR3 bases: TGTGCCACCGGTCCCGGGGAGACCCAGTACTTC.